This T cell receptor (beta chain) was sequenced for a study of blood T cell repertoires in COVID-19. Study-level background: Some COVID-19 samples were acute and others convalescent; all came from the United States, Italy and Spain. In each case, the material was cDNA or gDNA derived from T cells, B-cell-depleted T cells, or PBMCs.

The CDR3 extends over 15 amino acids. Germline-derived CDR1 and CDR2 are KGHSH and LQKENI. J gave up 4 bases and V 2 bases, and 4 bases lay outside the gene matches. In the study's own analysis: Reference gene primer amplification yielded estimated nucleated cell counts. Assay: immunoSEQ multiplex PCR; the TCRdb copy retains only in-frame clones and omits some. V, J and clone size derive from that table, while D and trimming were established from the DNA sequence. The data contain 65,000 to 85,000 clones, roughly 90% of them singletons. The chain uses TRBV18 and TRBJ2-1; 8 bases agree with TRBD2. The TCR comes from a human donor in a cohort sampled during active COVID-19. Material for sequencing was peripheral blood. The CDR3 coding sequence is TGTGCCAGCTCACCAGAGCGGGAGAGGTACAATGAGCAGTTCTTC. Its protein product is CASSPERERYNEQFF.